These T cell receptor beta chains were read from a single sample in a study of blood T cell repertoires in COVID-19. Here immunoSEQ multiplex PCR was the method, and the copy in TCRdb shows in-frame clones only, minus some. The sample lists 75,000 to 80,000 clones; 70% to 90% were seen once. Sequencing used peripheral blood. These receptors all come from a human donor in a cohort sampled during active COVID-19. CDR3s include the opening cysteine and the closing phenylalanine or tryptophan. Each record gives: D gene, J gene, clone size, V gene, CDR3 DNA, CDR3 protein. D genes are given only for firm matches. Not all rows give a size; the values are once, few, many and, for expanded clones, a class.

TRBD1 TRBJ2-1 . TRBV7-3 TGTGCCAGCAGCGTACAGGGGACCTACAATGAGCAGTTCTTC CASSVQGTYNEQFF
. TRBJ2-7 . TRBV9 TGTGCCAGCAGCGTAGATTTAGGGGGTGTCTACGAGCAGTACTTC CASSVDLGGVYEQYF
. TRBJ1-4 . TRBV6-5 TGTGCCAGCAGTTACTCGATAGGGGCGCCTAATGAAAAACTGTTTTTT CASSYSIGAPNEKLFF
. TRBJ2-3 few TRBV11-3 TGTGCCAGCAGCTTAGAGAGAGAAGATACGCAGTATTTT CASSLEREDTQYF
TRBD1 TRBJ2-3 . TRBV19 TGTGCCTCCAGGGGGCGGGACGCATGGAGCACAGATACGCAGTATTTT CASRGRDAWSTDTQYF
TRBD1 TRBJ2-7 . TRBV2 TGTGCCAGCAGTAAAGAACAGGGGAGCGACGAGCAGTACTTC CASSKEQGSDEQYF
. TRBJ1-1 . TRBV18 TGTGCCAGCTCGCGAAAGGGTGCAGCGGAAACTGAAGCTTTCTTT CASSRKGAAETEAFF
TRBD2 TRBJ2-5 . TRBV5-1 TGCGCCAGCAGCTTAGGAACTAGCGGGAGTCAAGAGACCCAGTACTTC CASSLGTSGSQETQYF
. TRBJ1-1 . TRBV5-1 TGCGCCAGCAGCTTACAGGAGATGAACACTGAAGCTTTCTTT CASSLQEMNTEAFF
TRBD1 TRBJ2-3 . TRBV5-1 TGCGCCAGCAGAGGCGGACAGGGCACCGATACGCAGTATTTT CASRGGQGTDTQYF
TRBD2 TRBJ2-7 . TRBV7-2 TGTGCCAGCAGCTTAGCGGCGTCTAGCGGGAGGTTCGAGCAGTACTTC CASSLAASSGRFEQYF
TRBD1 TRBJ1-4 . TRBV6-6 TGTGCCAGCAGTTACGACAGGGGGCGAGAAAAACTGTTTTTT CASSYDRGREKLFF
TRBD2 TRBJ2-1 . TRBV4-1 TGCGCCAGCAGCCAAGAGGGGGCGGGGGGGCGCCTAAATGAGCAGTTCTTC CASSQEGAGGRLNEQFF
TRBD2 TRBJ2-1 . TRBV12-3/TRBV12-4 TGTGCCAGCAGCCCCAGGACTAGCGGGAGGTTCTTC CASSPRTSGRFF
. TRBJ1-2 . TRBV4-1 TGCGCCAGCAGCCCCAACTGGTCCGGGAACTATGGCTACACCTTC CASSPNWSGNYGYTF
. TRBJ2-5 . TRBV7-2 TGTGCCAGCAGCCTACAGGGTGGTCAAGAGACCCAGTACTTC CASSLQGGQETQYF
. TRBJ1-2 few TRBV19 TGTGCCAGTAGTGTCATGGCCACTAACTATGGCTACACCTTC CASSVMATNYGYTF
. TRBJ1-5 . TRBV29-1 TGCAGCGTTGCCCAGGGGCCCTTTGGCAATCAGCCCCAGCATTTT CSVAQGPFGNQPQHF
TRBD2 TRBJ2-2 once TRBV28 TGTGCCAGCAGTCAACTAATTAGCGGGAGCTTTACCGGGGAGCTGTTTTTT CASSQLISGSFTGELFF
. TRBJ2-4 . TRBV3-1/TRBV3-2 TGTGCCAGCAGCCAACCGGGGACCAAAAACATTCAGTACTTC CASSQPGTKNIQYF
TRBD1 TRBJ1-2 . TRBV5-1 TGCGCCAGCAGCCCTAACAGGGGGCGCTCCGTTGGCTACACCTTC CASSPNRGRSVGYTF
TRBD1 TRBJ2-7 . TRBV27 TGTGCCAGCAGTTTATTTTTTAGGGGACAGGGCGTCTACGAGCAGTACTTC CASSLFFRGQGVYEQYF
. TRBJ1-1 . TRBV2 TGTGCCAGCGTTACGAACGGGAACACTGAAGCTTTCTTT CASVTNGNTEAFF
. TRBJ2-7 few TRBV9 TGTGCCAGCAGCGCTCCCGGACTTCCTTACGAGCAGTACTTC CASSAPGLPYEQYF
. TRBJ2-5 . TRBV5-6 TGTGCCAGCAGCCCGACCCCGGGGATCAGGGAGACCCAGTACTTC CASSPTPGIRETQYF